The present TCR beta chain was sequenced within a study of CD8 T cells in ankylosing spondylitis. Whole-study results and caveats: Typical of ankylosing spondylitis blood, it appeared, was a TCR beta motif of eight highly homologous variants.

The CDR3 consists of 14 residues. Germline V gene sequence: CDR1 MNHEY, CDR2 SVGEGT. Losses at the gene ends were 5 bases for V and 8 bases for J; bases not matched to a gene: 9. In the case of this clonotype: Its antigen is not known.

TCRdb fed the 5' RACE reads into MiXCR, producing one record per CDR3 protein. Seen here are approximately 500,000 distinct CDR3 sequences, more than 9.5% observed once, and the top ten hold under 7.5%. Sequences were obtained from blood, either unsorted or a sorted T cell fraction (not recorded which). The chain is built from TRBV6-2 or TRBV6-3 and TRBJ2-1; the match to TRBD2 covers 7 bases. This clonotype originated in a male donor with ankylosing spondylitis. CDR3 sequence reads: CASSPRLATDEQFF. The DNA of the CDR3 is TGTGCCAGCAGTCCCCGACTAGCCACCGATGAGCAGTTCTTC.